These 19 T cell receptor beta chains were all obtained from the same sample, sequenced in a study of T-cell memory formation after mild COVID-19. Via MiXCR, TCRdb re-called the 5' RACE reads, giving one row per CDR3 protein. The table records around 510,000 distinct CDR3 sequences, 20% to 25% of them present only once. Sequencing was carried out using PBMCs or a T cell subset sorted from them (not recorded which). These receptors all come from an adult woman who had mild COVID-19 (a few samples of this study predate the infection). Cell type and time point are not known.

This clonotype was counted a few times. V usage is TRBV4-1 and J usage is TRBJ1-2; 10 nucleotides line up with TRBD1. The CDR3 sequence is 16 residues long. Germline V gives CDR1 MGHRA, CDR2 YSYEKL. V lost 4 bases, J lost 3 bases, and 8 bases stayed unmatched. CDR3 bases: TGCGCCAGCAGCCGTCCCGGACAGGGGGGAGACTATGGCTACACCTTC. Protein: CASSRPGQGGDYGYTF.

This chain joins TRBV5-1 and TRBJ1-1; D is unclear. V dropped 0 bases and J dropped 5 bases, with 14 bases sitting between them. From germline, CDR1 is SGHRS and CDR2 YFSETQ. CDR3 size: 15 residues. CDR3 sequence: CASSLDPQVNTEAFF. DNA of the CDR3: TGCGCCAGCAGCTTGGACCCCCAAGTTAATACTGAAGCTTTCTTT. The whole variable domain, filled in from reference TRBV5-1 and TRBJ1-1, reads KAGVTQTPRYLIKTRGQQVTLSCSPISGHRSVSWYQQTPGQGLQFLFEYFSETQRNKGNFPGRFSGRQFSNSRSEMNVSTLELGDSALYLCASSLDPQVNTEAFFGQGTRLTVV.

The rearrangement joins TRBV4-1 to TRBJ2-2, with D unclear. The V end lost 0 bases, the J end lost 5 bases, and 10 bases lay between the germline ends. CDR1 is MGHRA and CDR2 is YSYEKL in the germline V gene. The CDR3 contains 15 residues. CDR3 loop: CASSQDLGLTGELFF. The CDR3 DNA is TGCGCCAGCAGCCAAGATTTAGGTTTAACCGGGGAGCTGTTTTTT.

This chain joins TRBV29-1 and TRBJ1-2, with no clear D. This CDR3 contains 12 residues. Germline loops: CDR1 SQVTM, CDR2 ANQGSEA. Trimming removed 4 bases from V and 2 bases from J, with 8 bases in between. The CDR3 nucleotides read TGCAGCGTTGCAGTTGCCAACTATGGCTACACCTTC. Amino acids: CSVAVANYGYTF.

This clonotype has only a few counts. This chain uses TRBV5-1 with TRBJ2-7; a possible D gene is TRBD2 (5 bases). The CDR3 spans 15 residues. Per the germline V gene, CDR1 is SGHRS and CDR2 is YFSETQ. V was clipped by 4 bases and J by 1 base, with 15 bases between them. CDR3 DNA sequence: TGCGCCAGCAGCCCCGGCGGCCTAGCATCCTACGAGCAGTACTTC. Its protein product is CASSPGGLASYEQYF.

This clonotype was counted ten times or more. The chain carries TRBV29-1 and TRBJ2-7; D remains ambiguous. Germline V gene data show CDR1 as SQVTM and CDR2 as ANQGSEA. Trimming took off 4 bases at V and 1 base at J, with 2 bases between the two ends. The CDR3 length is 10 residues. This chain's CDR3 is CSVGSYEQYF. The CDR3, as DNA: TGCAGCGTTGGATCCTACGAGCAGTACTTC.

This clonotype was recorded at least ten times. The chain carries TRBV9 and TRBJ2-3; the D gene is possibly TRBD2 (5 bases). The CDR3 is 13 amino acids. The germline V and J ends were trimmed by 8 bases and 4 bases, with 14 bases remaining between them. Germline values: CDR1 SGDLS, CDR2 YYNGEE. CDR3 nucleotide sequence: TGTGCCAGTACCCAAGGAGGCCCAGATACGCAGTATTTT. Protein sequence: CASTQGGPDTQYF.

The chain uses TRBV27 and TRBJ2-5; tentative D call: TRBD1 (6 bases). The CDR3 runs 14 residues. V lost 5 bases and J 2 bases, leaving 12 bases between the germline ends. Germline V gene sequence: CDR1 MNHEY, CDR2 SMNVEV (reference sequence). The CDR3: CASSPWDTQETQYF. DNA for the CDR3: TGTGCCAGCAGTCCTTGGGACACTCAAGAGACCCAGTACTTC.

This clonotype was observed a single time. The CDR3 reads CASSFAPGATNEKLFF. CDR3 coding DNA: TGTGCCAGCAGTTTTGCCCCAGGGGCAACTAATGAAAAACTGTTTTTT. The chain joins TRBV27 to TRBJ1-4; TRBD1 is a possible D gene (6 bases). This CDR3 has 16 amino acids. Germline assignment: CDR1 MNHEY and CDR2 SMNVEV (reference sequence). Trimming cost V 3 bases and J 0 bases, with 11 bases left between them.

The table lists this clonotype with a few counts. This chain uses TRBV12-3 or TRBV12-4 with TRBJ1-4; D remains unclear. Trimming took 3 bases from V and 0 from J, leaving 5 bases between them. The CDR3 is 14 amino acids. This CDR3 is CASSFRSTNEKLFF. The CDR3 DNA reads as TGTGCCAGCAGTTTTAGGTCAACTAATGAAAAACTGTTTTTT.

This rearrangement joins TRBV18 to TRBJ1-1; D may be TRBD1 (6 bases). V was cut by 3 bases and J by 6 bases, with 11 bases left in between. From germline, CDR1 is KGHSH and CDR2 LQKENI. The CDR3 covers 13 residues. In nucleotides, the CDR3 is TGTGCCAGCTCACCTAATCGACAGGCTGAAGCTTTCTTT. It is translated as CASSPNRQAEAFF.

The rearrangement joins TRBV24-1 to TRBJ2-6; D gene uncertain. Germline V gene lookup returns CDR1 KGHDR and CDR2 SFDVKD. The CDR3 is 15 amino acids. The V gene lost 4 bases and the J gene lost 0 bases, with 6 bases spanning the gap. CDR3 nucleotide sequence: TGTGCCACCAGTGACAGTAACTCTGGGGCCAACGTCCTGACTTTC. This codes for CATSDSNSGANVLTF.

This rearrangement joins TRBV12-3 or TRBV12-4 to TRBJ2-5; 7 bases fit TRBD1. The length of the CDR3 is 14 residues. V gave up 5 bases and J gave up 2 bases; unmatched junction bases: 5. The CDR3 here is CASSRDRLQETQYF. CDR3 sequence (DNA): TGTGCCAGCAGTAGGGACAGACTACAAGAGACCCAGTACTTC.

The chain joins TRBV7-2 to TRBJ1-2; D gene uncertain. This CDR3 region has 12 residues. Germline CDR1 reads SGHTA; CDR2 reads FQGNSA. The V end was cut by 3 bases, the J end by 8 bases, with 10 bases between. CDR3 in amino acids: CASSFAAGGYTF. DNA of the CDR3: TGTGCCAGCAGCTTCGCCGCTGGAGGCTACACCTTC.

The table lists this clonotype with a few counts. This chain uses TRBV29-1 with TRBJ1-1; TRBD1 might be the D (5 bases). This CDR3 region has 12 residues. V was pared by 4 bases and J by 2 bases, with 8 bases between. The germline V gene has CDR1 SQVTM and CDR2 ANQGSEA. In nucleotides, the CDR3 is TGCAGCGTTGGACAGCCAAACACTGAAGCTTTCTTT. Amino acids: CSVGQPNTEAFF.

Only a few counts were recorded for this clonotype. The V call is TRBV7-9, the J call TRBJ2-5; D not resolved. V lost 0 bases and J 1 base, leaving 9 bases between the germline ends. CDR3 length: 15 amino acids. CDR1 is SEHNR and CDR2 is FQNEAQ in the germline V gene (reference sequence). This CDR3 is CASSLAERVQETQYF. Here the CDR3 DNA reads TGTGCCAGCAGCTTAGCGGAACGGGTCCAAGAGACCCAGTACTTC.

This clonotype was counted ten times or more. The chain uses TRBV5-1 and TRBJ2-5; D may be TRBD1 (6 bases). The CDR3 loop spans 12 amino acids. Germline CDR1 is SGHRS and CDR2 is YFSETQ. With 5 bases removed from V and 5 bases from J, the gap between germline ends came to 10 bases. CDR3 in amino acids: CASRGGEETQYF. The CDR3 DNA follows: TGCGCCAGCAGAGGGGGAGAGGAGACCCAGTACTTC.

A few counts support this clonotype. The chain couples TRBV5-1 to TRBJ2-3; the D is unclear. CDR1 and CDR2 (germline): SGHRS, YFSETQ. V dropped 4 bases and J dropped 6 bases, with 15 bases sitting between them. The length of the CDR3 is 14 residues. The CDR3 reads CASSPAQDGDTQYF. In DNA, the CDR3 is TGCGCCAGCAGCCCGGCGCAGGATGGCGATACGCAGTATTTT.

This clonotype was seen a few times. The V gene is TRBV7-2, the J gene TRBJ1-1; 8 bases line up with TRBD1. Trimming took 5 bases from V and 7 from J; bases not matched to a gene: 9. Germline CDR1 and CDR2: SGHTA and FQGNSA. The CDR3 consists of 14 residues. The CDR3: CASSPSRGRVEAFF. The CDR3 region has the DNA TGTGCCAGCAGCCCGAGCAGGGGGCGCGTTGAAGCTTTCTTT.